This entry lists 29 T cell receptor beta chains sequenced from one sample in a study of T cell responses to AZD1222 COVID-19 vaccine. Assay: immunoSEQ multiplex PCR; the TCRdb copy retains only in-frame clones and omits some. The sample has 150,000 to 200,000 clones, 85% to 90% seen once. The sequencing used peripheral blood, collected 28 days after the second AZD1222 dose. Receptor source: an adult who received the AZD1222 COVID-19 vaccine.

This clone has only a few counts. CDR3 sequence: CATSRGIESHGYTF. In DNA, the CDR3 is TGTGCCACCAGCAGAGGGATCGAATCCCATGGCTACACCTTC. V usage is TRBV15 and J usage is TRBJ1-2; D is unclear. CDR3 length: 14 residues. V was trimmed by 1 base and J by 6 bases, leaving 12 bases between them. The germline CDR1 and CDR2 sequences are LNHNV and YYDKDF (reference sequence).

This clone was recorded a few times. The chain carries TRBV7-2 and TRBJ1-5, with a possible D match to TRBD1 (6 bases). With 5 bases removed from V and 1 base from J, the gap between germline ends came to 12 bases. Looked up from germline, CDR1 is SGHTA and CDR2 is FQGNSA. The length of the CDR3 is 15 residues. CDR3 region: CASSLTQGSNQPQHF. In nucleotides, the CDR3 is TGTGCCAGCAGCCTTACTCAGGGGAGCAATCAGCCCCAGCATTTT.

The chain employs TRBV28 and TRBJ1-1, with 8 bases fitting TRBD1. CDR1 is MDHEN and CDR2 is SYDVKM in the germline V gene. V lost 6 bases to trimming and J lost 1 base; unmatched junction nucleotides: 4. The CDR3 extends over 14 amino acids. CDR3 protein: CASRNQGANTEAFF. In DNA form, the CDR3 reads TGTGCCAGCAGAAATCAGGGGGCGAACACTGAAGCTTTCTTT.

The V gene is TRBV19, the J gene TRBJ2-2; D is possibly TRBD1 (6 bases). The germline V gene encodes CDR1 LNHDA and CDR2 SQIVND (reference sequence). CDR3 length: 14 residues. V lost 7 bases and J 7 bases, leaving 16 bases between the germline ends. CDR3 sequence reads: CASTSARGVGELFF. The CDR3 DNA is TGTGCCAGTACCTCGGCCAGGGGAGTCGGGGAGCTGTTTTTT. Combining the CDR3 with reference TRBV19 and TRBJ2-2 gives the whole variable domain DGGITQSPKYLFRKEGQNVTLSCEQNLNHDAMYWYRQDPGQGLRLIYYSQIVNDFQKGDIAEGYSVSREKKESFPLTVTSAQKNPTAFYLCASTSARGVGELFFGEGSRLTVL.

J is TRBJ2-2 and V is TRBV7-9; TRBD2 agrees at 12 bases. CDR1 and CDR2 (germline): SEHNR, FQNEAQ (reference sequence). The V and J ends lost 6 bases and 5 bases, in that order; junction bases with no gene match: 10. The CDR3 length is 17 residues. The CDR3 loop reads CASSPLAGGPRTGELFF. The CDR3 bases are TGTGCCAGCAGTCCTCTAGCGGGGGGGCCTAGGACCGGGGAGCTGTTTTTT. The full variable domain, its missing parts supplied by reference TRBV7-9 and TRBJ2-2, is DTGVSQNPRHKITKRGQNVTFRCDPISEHNRLYWYRQTLGQGPEFLTYFQNEAQLEKSRLLSDRFSAERPKGSFSTLEIQRTEQGDSAMYLCASSPLAGGPRTGELFFGEGSRLTVL.

The chain has TRBV5-1 and TRBJ2-7, with a weak D call TRBD2 (6 bases). Trimming cost V 1 base and J 5 bases, with 16 bases left between them. The CDR3 is made up of 15 amino acids. CDR1 and CDR2 from the germline V gene are SGHRS and YFSETQ. The DNA for the CDR3 is TGCGCCAGCAGCTTGCTAATGGGGGGTGTCCACGAGCAGTACTTC. Protein sequence: CASSLLMGGVHEQYF.

A remark on this clone: One junction end disagrees with the germline gene, perhaps due to a read error. The gene calls are TRBV19 and TRBJ2-3; 9 bases are shared with TRBD2. Germline V CDR1 and CDR2: LNHDA, SQIVND (reference sequence). The CDR3 loop spans 15 amino acids. CDR3 residues: CASRIAGVGLDTQYF. CDR3 coding DNA: TGTGCCAGTAGGATAGCGGGGGTGGGGCTAGATACGCAGTATTTT.

The chain recombines TRBV5-4 with TRBJ1-2; D remains unclear. V lost 3 bases and J lost 0, with 12 bases in between. The CDR3 totals 15 residues. Germline V gives CDR1 SGHNT, CDR2 YYREEE (reference sequence). As DNA, the CDR3 is TGTGCCAGCAGCTCAGGTTATGGGACTAACTATGGCTACACCTTC. The encoded protein is CASSSGYGTNYGYTF.

The chain joins TRBV5-6 to TRBJ2-7; the D call may be TRBD1 or TRBD2 (5 bases each). Germline loops: CDR1 SGHDT, CDR2 YYEEEE. The CDR3 is made up of 15 amino acids. Trimming pared 4 bases from V and 7 bases from J, leaving 21 bases between. As DNA, the CDR3 is TGTGCCAGCAGCCGTTACGACAGTAGAGGGGCTGAGCAGTACTTC. It translates to CASSRYDSRGAEQYF.

The chain uses TRBV29-1 and TRBJ2-2; possibly TRBD1 for D (6 bases). Germline V gives CDR1 SQVTM, CDR2 ANQGSEA. V lost 4 bases and J lost 4, with 10 bases in between. CDR3 length equals 13 residues. CDR3 sequence: CSVVQGVTGELFF. The CDR3 nucleotides read TGCAGCGTTGTACAGGGAGTCACCGGGGAGCTGTTTTTT.

The gene calls are TRBV28 and TRBJ2-3; 7 bases fit TRBD2. The CDR3 has 14 amino acids. Trimming cost V 7 bases and J 0 bases; bases outside gene matches: 4. Germline CDR1 and CDR2: MDHEN and SYDVKM. CDR3 nucleotides: TGTGCCAGCACCTGGGGGGGGAGCACAGATACGCAGTATTTT. Protein sequence: CASTWGGSTDTQYF.

V gene TRBV5-1 combines with J gene TRBJ1-2, with D uncertain. Trimming shortened V by 2 bases and J by 0 bases, and 8 bases separated the two germline ends. The length of the CDR3 is 14 residues. The germline V gene has CDR1 SGHRS and CDR2 YFSETQ. The CDR3 region is CASSFTASNYGYTF. The CDR3 nucleotides read TGCGCCAGCAGCTTCACAGCCTCTAACTATGGCTACACCTTC.

The chain employs TRBV5-1 and TRBJ2-2, with a weak D call TRBD1 (5 bases). The V end lost 2 bases, the J end lost 4 bases, and 6 bases lay between the germline ends. The CDR3 covers 13 residues. The germline gives CDR1 SGHRS, CDR2 YFSETQ. The chain's CDR3 is CASSFDSTGELFF. The CDR3 nucleotides are TGCGCCAGCAGCTTCGACAGCACCGGGGAGCTGTTTTTT.

The chain links TRBV3-1 (or the pseudogene TRBV3-2) to TRBJ2-5; TRBD2 aligns across 8 bases. CDR1 LGHDT and CDR2 YNNKEL come from the germline V gene (reference sequence). The CDR3 covers 16 residues. The trim removed 1 base at V and 2 bases at J, leaving 6 bases unmatched. CDR3 protein: CASSQASSGGQETQYF. The CDR3 DNA reads as TGTGCCAGCAGCCAAGCTTCGAGCGGGGGACAAGAGACCCAGTACTTC.

V is TRBV5-1 and J is TRBJ2-7; D is uncertain. The germline V and J ends were trimmed by 4 bases and 5 bases, with 13 bases remaining between them. CDR3 length equals 13 residues. Germline V CDR1 and CDR2: SGHRS, YFSETQ. The CDR3 nucleotides read TGCGCCAGCAGCGTGGCCATTCCCAACGAGCAGTACTTC. Amino acids: CASSVAIPNEQYF.

The chain links TRBV18 to TRBJ2-3; weak D call: TRBD2 (6 bases). The V end lost 4 bases, the J end lost 2 bases, and 13 bases lay between the germline ends. The CDR3 has 15 residues. Looked up from germline, CDR1 is KGHSH and CDR2 is LQKENI. The CDR3 sequence is CASSRASANTDTQYF. The CDR3 nucleotides are TGTGCCAGCTCACGCGCTAGCGCGAACACAGATACGCAGTATTTT.

CDR3 protein: CASSPRTSGGARELFF. Written as DNA, the CDR3 is TGTGCCAGCTCACCACGGACTAGCGGGGGGGCCCGGGAGCTGTTTTTT. J is TRBJ2-2 and V is TRBV18; 15 nucleotides line up with TRBD2. With V trimmed by 1 base and J by 9 bases, 3 bases remained unmatched. The CDR3 is made up of 16 amino acids. Germline-derived CDR1 and CDR2 are KGHSH and LQKENI. The variable domain in full, completed from reference TRBV18 and TRBJ2-2, reads NAGVMQNPRHLVRRRGQEARLRCSPMKGHSHVYWYRQLPEEGLKFMVYLQKENIIDESGMPKERFSAEFPKEGPSILRIQQVVRGDSAAYFCASSPRTSGGARELFFGEGSRLTVL.

This chain uses TRBV2 with TRBJ1-2; 9 bases map to TRBD1. Per the germline V gene, CDR1 is SNHLY and CDR2 is FYNNEI. The length of the CDR3 is 14 residues. V gave up 6 bases and J gave up 4 bases; unmatched junction bases: 6. CDR3 in DNA: TGTGCCAGCAGCACCTCGACAGGGGGCTATGGCTACACCTTC. This sequence encodes CASSTSTGGYGYTF.

This rearrangement joins TRBV5-5 to TRBJ1-4; 10 bases fit TRBD1. The length of the CDR3 is 17 residues. After removal of 3 bases from V and 1 base from J, the junction contained 6 bases not matched to a gene. The germline CDR1 and CDR2 sequences are SGHKS and YYEKEE (reference sequence). DNA of the CDR3: TGTGCCAGCAGCTCGGACAGGGGGATGGGAACTAATGAAAAACTGTTTTTT. Amino acid sequence: CASSSDRGMGTNEKLFF. The variable domain in full, with the rest retrieved from reference TRBV5-5 and TRBJ1-4, is DAGVTQSPTHLIKTRGQQVTLRCSPISGHKSVSWYQQVLGQGPQFIFQYYEKEERGRGNFPDRFSARQFPNYSSELNVNALLLGDSALYLCASSSDRGMGTNEKLFFGSGTQLSVL.

The V gene is TRBV9, the J gene TRBJ2-5; TRBD1 is a possible D gene (5 bases). The CDR3 has 12 residues. The germline gives CDR1 SGDLS, CDR2 YYNGEE. Trimming took 5 bases from V and 4 from J, leaving 9 bases between them. The CDR3 spells CASSSGLETQYF. As DNA, the CDR3 is TGTGCCAGCAGTTCAGGGTTAGAGACCCAGTACTTC.

Here the CDR3 reads CASSIHTGVNTEAFF. The CDR3 nucleotides read TGTGCCAGTAGTATTCACACAGGGGTGAACACTGAAGCTTTCTTT. The V gene is TRBV19, the J gene TRBJ1-1, with 7 bases fitting TRBD1. This CDR3 comprises 15 residues. Germline V gives CDR1 LNHDA, CDR2 SQIVND (reference sequence). V was pared by 3 bases and J by 0 bases, with 4 bases of the junction left unmatched.

V is TRBV27 and J is TRBJ2-7; D assignment may be TRBD1 or TRBD2 (5 bases each). This CDR3 region has 13 residues. Germline-derived CDR1 and CDR2 are MNHEY and SMNVEV (reference sequence). V dropped 4 bases and J dropped 0 bases, with 7 bases sitting between them. The CDR3 DNA reads as TGTGCCAGCAGTTGGGGGAGCTCCTACGAGCAGTACTTC. Its translation: CASSWGSSYEQYF.

The V call is TRBV25-1, the J call TRBJ2-2; TRBD1 aligns across 8 bases. The CDR3 extends over 15 amino acids. Trimming took 8 bases from V and 6 from J; bases not matched to a gene: 11. Germline CDR1 reads MGHDK; CDR2 reads SYGVNS. For the CDR3, the DNA is TGTGCCAGCCACGACCTCGGGGACAGGTCCGGGGAGCTGTTTTTT. Translating it yields CASHDLGDRSGELFF. The full variable domain, completed using reference TRBV25-1 and TRBJ2-2, is EADIYQTPRYLVIGTGKKITLECSQTMGHDKMYWYQQDPGMELHLIHYSYGVNSTEKGDLSSESTVSRIRTEHFPLTLESARPSHTSQYLCASHDLGDRSGELFFGEGSRLTVL.

Only a few counts were recorded for this clone. The chain joins TRBV2 to TRBJ1-3, with TRBD1 matching over 7 bases. Germline-derived CDR1 and CDR2 are SNHLY and FYNNEI. There are 14 residues in the CDR3. Germline trimming cut 7 bases from V and 0 bases from J; bases unmatched to any gene: 3. Here the CDR3 reads CASKDRNSGNTIYF. The CDR3 nucleotides are TGTGCCAGCAAGGACAGGAACTCTGGAAACACCATATATTTT.

The V call is TRBV5-1, the J call TRBJ2-7; TRBD1 agrees at 7 bases. The CDR3 is 18 amino acids. The V segment lost 4 bases and the J segment 2 bases; nucleotides outside the gene matches: 18. Germline values: CDR1 SGHRS, CDR2 YFSETQ. This CDR3 is CASSRQGGEGLFPYEQYF. CDR3 nucleotides: TGCGCCAGCAGCCGTCAAGGGGGCGAGGGGCTTTTTCCCTACGAGCAGTACTTC.

This rearrangement joins TRBV7-3 to TRBJ2-3, with D maybe TRBD2 (5 bases). Germline V gives CDR1 SGHTA, CDR2 FQGTGA. Trimming took off 5 bases at V and 2 bases at J, with 8 bases between the two ends. This CDR3 has 13 residues. The CDR3 coding sequence is TGTGCCAGCAGCCTAGACTACACAGATACGCAGTATTTT. Protein sequence: CASSLDYTDTQYF.

This chain links TRBV19 with TRBJ1-1; D is perhaps TRBD1 (5 bases). V dropped 5 bases and J dropped 3 bases, with 10 bases sitting between them. The CDR3 contains 13 residues. Germline assignment: CDR1 LNHDA and CDR2 SQIVND (reference sequence). CDR3: CASSQTRDTEAFF. The CDR3 DNA is TGTGCCAGTAGTCAGACCAGGGACACTGAAGCTTTCTTT.

V usage is TRBV12-3 or TRBV12-4 and J usage is TRBJ2-2; D not certain. The CDR3 is 13 amino acids. V was cut by 7 bases and J by 6 bases, with 12 bases left in between. CDR3 region: CASTRVVAGELFF. CDR3 nucleotide sequence: TGTGCCAGCACTAGAGTCGTGGCCGGGGAGCTGTTTTTT.

The rearrangement joins TRBV2 to TRBJ1-6, with D unclear. CDR1 and CDR2 from the germline V gene are SNHLY and FYNNEI. CDR3 size: 15 residues. Between the trimmed V and J ends, which lost 2 bases and 7 bases, there was a span of 12 bases. CDR3 DNA sequence: TGTGCCAGCAGTGAACGGGGAACAGTAAATTCACCCCTCCACTTT. Translated, it gives CASSERGTVNSPLHF.